This T cell receptor (beta chain) was documented in a study of cytomegalovirus exposure and HLA in healthy donors (TCRdb year 2017). Context from the whole study: In an earlier analysis of roughly 500 of the donors, 276 Gb of sequence data and some 100 million unique TCR beta sequences from roughly 190 million T cells were reported. A separate validation cohort of 100 to 150 different subjects was used in addition to the roughly 700-subject first cohort. The number of donors typed differed by locus, with roughly 629-640 for A, B, C, DRB1 and DQB1, 522 for DQA1, 600 to 610 for DPA1, and 400 to 490 for DPB1. Roughly 5 DR-DQ haplotypes were handled as single units for association and clustering because linkage in the cohort was strong. The genetic ancestry cluster associated with self-reported Caucasian donors included about 81% of the roughly 400 genotyped donors. The aim of the study was to test whether cataloging public T cell receptors could identify signatures of past pathogen exposure. The study used immunosequencing to profile the T cell repertoires of approximately 690 subjects and linked those repertoires to cytomegalovirus serostatus. In a later genetic analysis, genome-wide SNP genotypes for 398 of the 666 donors were used, and that subset was treated as a discovery cohort. Donor age, sex, ethnicity and CMV serostatus were collected together with the repertoire data. All discovery cohort repertoires had been generated using a single sequencing platform. An early release that covered approximately 600 HLA-typed donors contained about 300 gigabases of sequencing data and approximately 85 million unique TCR sequences. HLA typing included class I and class II loci at four-digit resolution. The study combined high-throughput TCR immunosequencing, statistical association of individual TCRs with disease status, and machine learning to predict cytomegalovirus infection status. Rather than drawing on any new phenotypic data, the later analysis identified candidate immune exposures from TCR beta sequences and the way those sequences occurred across donors. To study patterns of TCR occurrence, a later analysis re-analyzed previously published TCR beta repertoires from 650 to 750 donors and added high-resolution HLA genotyping. Among some 400 genotyped donors of the cohort, an average of roughly 230,000 unique TCR beta nucleotide sequences was sequenced per donor, of which about 18% were non-productive. An earlier analysis of a few hundred of the donors applied high-throughput TCR beta sequencing to assess whether each TCR beta V gene segment acted as functional or pseudogenic.

Library generation was performed with the immunoSEQ multiplex PCR assay. For the multiplex PCR, a mixture combining 60 forward primers for TCR Vbeta segments and 13 reverse primers for TCR Jbeta segments was used. The CDR3 region of rearranged TCR beta genes was amplified from genomic DNA by a multiplex PCR assay. Amplified TCR beta libraries were sequenced as 87-base-pair reads on the Illumina HiSeq System. Turning to the authors' computational methods: In a later analysis, some 80 million unique TCR beta chains were counted across the roughly 670 repertoires, and around 10 million of these chains were shared by at least two donors. Raw reads were error-corrected and collapsed into unique sequences with a nearest-neighbor algorithm that merged closely related sequences to remove PCR and sequencing errors. V, D and J gene segments were assigned by aligning CDR3 sequences to IMGT reference sequences. Each retained sequence needed at least a six-nucleotide match to both a V gene segment and a J gene segment. A rearrangement counted as productive if the CDR3 had no stop codons and remained in frame with V and J, and every other rearrangement counted as non-productive. Following IMGT convention, CDR3 was defined as the stretch from the second conserved V-encoded cysteine up to the conserved J-encoded phenylalanine. Sequences without an unambiguous match to a single V gene segment were excluded from the earlier analysis of approximately 560 of the donors. An earlier analysis of some 610 of the donors called V segments functional above 56.7% productive rearrangements and segregating when the between-donor standard deviation exceeded 5%. A statistical classification framework was built to diagnose cytomegalovirus status from the catalog of TCR beta chain sequences. In a later analysis, TCR nucleotide sequences were compared against IMGT/GENE-DB human TR gene sequences so that V and J genes could be assigned. In a later analysis, CDR3 sequences and most-parsimonious VDJ recombination scenarios were assigned using the TCRdist pipeline. A later analysis defined each TCR beta chain by its CDR3 amino acid sequence plus V-gene family, and excluded reads lacking a unique V-gene family. To address suspected cross-contamination and a sequencing artifact, a later analysis removed some 620 highly shared, low-generation-probability nucleotide sequences. A later analysis calculated a clonal expansion index for each public chain from normalized within-repertoire ranks of inferred template counts. In a later analysis, generation probabilities were computed with a VDJ recombination model fitted to out-of-frame rearrangements, and the resulting probabilities were checked against IGoR. In a later analysis, TCR-TCR, TCR-HLA and TCR-CMV co-occurrence was scored with hypergeometric tests, and a repertoire-size bias correction was applied to TCR pairs. False discovery rates were estimated in a later analysis by permuting HLA or CMV assignments 20 times. A later analysis grouped co-occurring TCRs with DBSCAN, adding TCRdist sequence similarity when clustering within HLA-allele-positive subsets. Repertoires with fewer than 30,000 or more than 120,000 public chains, plus five repertoires with anomalous nucleotide sharing, were excluded from co-occurrence clustering. TCRdb holds this immuneACCESS table with in-frame rearrangements only. Some clones are missing; in checked studies, unresolved V genes explain under half, and the rest has no known cause. Clone size and the V and J calls come from that table; the DNA yielded D and trimming. This sample is represented by 100,000 to 150,000 clones; around 78% of them were singletons. Jointly, the top ten make up about 19% of the sample.

The cohort comprised approximately 700 healthy bone marrow donors. At the time of sampling, every cohort member was nominally healthy, though immune exposures that went unrecorded were likely present. The donor tested CMV seropositive and was one of the 289 seropositive cohort members. A peripheral blood sample was provided by each donor, and peripheral blood mononuclear cells were used for TCR beta sequencing. Genomic DNA was extracted from the blood cell samples with the Qiagen DNeasy Blood Extraction Kit. Overall study outcomes, separate from this receptor: A total of 164 TCR beta chains were listed by the study as associated with cytomegalovirus. Presence/absence analyses assumed roughly uniform sequencing depth across donors, an assumption that may not hold. According to a later analysis, parvovirus B19, influenza, CMV and Epstein-Barr virus appeared linked to several top co-occurrence clusters. Because the 87-base-pair reads could not distinguish some IMGT-functional V segments, including TRBV6-2 and TRBV6-3, those segments were excluded. A later genetic analysis associated a missense DCLRE1C variant with V-gene and J-gene trimming of TCR beta chains, and an independent cohort replicated the association. Most TCR sequences were seen in very few donors, while some public TCRs were found in many individuals. Because some donors lacked HLA typing at each locus, the association tests relied only on the typed subset. In a later genetic analysis, fewer N-insertions in productive TCRs were reported among donors in an Asian-associated ancestry cluster than the approximately 670-donor mean. When HLA alleles, especially DR and DQ, strongly co-occurred, attributing TCR associations to individual alleles was difficult. In vitro tests confirmed that a few of the cytomegalovirus-associated TCR beta chains recognize cytomegalovirus antigens. In an earlier analysis of a few hundred of the donors, most TCR beta V segments were observed in productive rearrangements about 90% or about 30% of the time, broadly matching IMGT annotations. According to a later analysis, most CMV-associated TCR beta chains appeared to be HLA-restricted, and the HLA associations seemed to be driven largely by CMV exposure. This cohort had only TCR beta chains sequenced, and the lack of alpha or paired-chain data limited which features could be detected. For the cohort, immune exposure information was limited to CMV serostatus. In a later analysis, HLA-associated TCR beta chains were found to be more clonally expanded and to have lower generation probabilities than equally common non-associated chains. A group of highly shared sequence variants was considered likely to be a technical artifact of the sequencing pipeline. Linkage disequilibrium might explain the correlated functional status among segregating V segments, but an unknown experimental factor could not be ruled out. According to the authors, the approach could potentially be generalized to other disease states and immunological phenotypes. A later analysis found that TCR association rates varied across HLA loci, with DRB1 alleles showing the most associated TCRs and HLA-C alleles the fewest. At a false discovery rate of 0.05, a later analysis linked 16,951 TCR beta sequences to specific HLA alleles. The classifier was reported to diagnose cytomegalovirus status with high specificity and sensitivity in both the original and validation cohorts. A further reported finding was that TCR beta sequences accurately predicted the HLA-A and HLA-B alleles for most subjects in the first cohort. Because counts were too low, about 15 rarely observed V segments, including chromosome 9 orphons, were left out of the earlier analysis of about 620 of the donors.

The CDR3 runs 15 amino acids, cysteine and phenylalanine included. Only the CDR3 DNA stays, 45 bases, in frame from base 1. From the germline V gene, CDR1 is MGHRA and CDR2 is YSYEKL. Germline trimming amounts to 2 bases on V and 4 bases on J, with 5 as the count of junction bases outside the gene matches. A word on this clone: The target of this receptor is not known. No base quality values were provided; no much bigger clone lies one nucleotide off.

Specimen: PBMCs. This TCR came from a man in his late teens or twenties in good health and CMV-seropositive. The chain links TRBV4-1 with TRBJ2-7; the junction holds 10 bases that match TRBD2. At the DNA level, the sequence is TGCGCCAGCAGCCAACTGACTAGCGGGCCTTACGAGCAGTACTTC. Its protein reads: CASSQLTSGPYEQYF.